One and the same sample provided the 21 T cell receptor beta chains below, sequenced in a study of T cells in women clearing cervical HPV infection. Produced via immunoSEQ multiplex PCR; TCRdb's table is partial and in-frame only. With fewer than 50,000 clones in the sample, the ten largest clones hold 1.2%. Material: blood buffy coat. The receptor set was obtained from a woman aged 18 to 75 with a cervical HPV16 infection that either progressed to CIN3+ or cleared (not recorded which).

On this clone: The read falls 3 residues short of the CDR3 end, and the missing part is taken from the germline J gene. The chain uses TRBV19 and TRBJ2-1; 11 bases align to TRBD2. V lost 9 bases and J lost 8; bases outside the gene matches: 12. Per germline, CDR1 LNHDA and CDR2 SQIVND (reference sequence). The CDR3 runs 15 residues. The CDR3 loop reads CASRTLAGGPDEQFF. The CDR3 DNA, read in part, is TGTGCCAGCCGGACGTTAGCGGGAGGGCCAGATGAG.

A remark on this clone: The CDR3 is cut off 3 residues early in the read; its end comes from the germline J gene. This chain connects TRBV20-1 to TRBJ2-2, with 9 positions matching TRBD2. CDR3 length: 15 amino acids. V lost 5 bases, J lost 1 base, and 5 bases stayed unmatched. Germline loops: CDR1 DFQATT, CDR2 SNEGSKA (reference sequence). The CDR3 DNA, read in part, is TGCAGTGCTTCCTATAGCGGGAGGAACACCGGGGAG. Protein: CSASYSGRNTGE. The full CDR3 reads CSASYSGRNTGELFF.

Note on this clone: The read finishes 3 residues shy of the CDR3 end, and the germline J gene is used to complete it. The chain links TRBV20-1 to TRBJ1-4; D is possibly TRBD1 (5 bases). The CDR3 covers 13 residues. Germline V CDR1 and CDR2: DFQATT, SNEGSKA (reference sequence). V lost 5 bases and J lost 8, with 15 bases in between. The part of the CDR3 DNA that was read is TGCAGTGCTTGGGGCCAGGGCGGCGAAAAA. Translating it yields CSAWGQGGEK. The full CDR3 reads CSAWGQGGEKLFF.

On this clone: The read finishes 3 residues shy of the CDR3 end, and the germline J gene is used to complete it. The V and J genes are TRBV29-1 and TRBJ1-2; 9 positions agree with TRBD1. The CDR3 has 13 amino acids. In germline, CDR1 is SQVTM, CDR2 ANQGSEA. CDR3 DNA (partial): TGCAGCGCAGCTCCGGGACAGGGCGGCGGC. Its translation is CSAAPGQGGG. From start to end, the CDR3 is CSAAPGQGGGYTF.

As to this clone: The CDR3 end falls 3 residues outside the read, so it is completed with the germline J gene. The V and J genes are TRBV29-1 and TRBJ2-2, with D possibly matching TRBD1 (5 bases). Looked up from germline, CDR1 is SQVTM and CDR2 is ANQGSEA. The CDR3 spans 12 residues. CDR3 DNA (partial): TGCAGCGTTGACGGTGGGGCCAACGTG. Its translation: CSVDGGANV. The CDR3 in full is CSVDGGANVLFF.

As concerns this clone: Sequencing ends 3 residues short of the CDR3 end; the germline J gene provides the rest. This chain links TRBV19 with TRBJ1-2; D call uncertain. V was shortened by 1 base and J by 5 bases, with 5 bases between the two germline ends. The CDR3 runs to 12 residues. Germline-derived CDR1 and CDR2 are LNHDA and SQIVND (reference sequence). CDR3 protein: CASSIVGYGYTF. Partial CDR3 DNA: TGTGCCAGTAGTATAGTCGGGTATGGC.

As for this clone: The read terminates 3 residues before the CDR3 end, so the remaining end is supplied by the germline J gene. The rearrangement uses TRBV6-2 or TRBV6-3 and TRBJ1-3; D is undetermined. The CDR3 extends over 13 amino acids. Germline CDR1 reads MNHEY; CDR2 reads SVGEGT. Trimming cost V 5 bases and J 5 bases, with 10 bases left between them. This chain's CDR3 is CASSQFQRNTIYF. CDR3 bases read: TGTGCCAGCAGTCAGTTCCAGAGAAACACC.

As regards this clone: Read coverage stops 3 residues before the CDR3 terminus; the germline J gene supplies the remainder. This rearrangement joins TRBV19 to TRBJ2-1; no firm D call. The CDR3 consists of 13 residues. Per germline, CDR1 LNHDA and CDR2 SQIVND (reference sequence). V lost 6 bases and J 2 bases, leaving 8 bases between the germline ends. The CDR3 bases that were read are TGTGCCAGTAGCGGGTTCGCCTACAATGAG. This encodes CASSGFAYNE. The CDR3 in its entirety is CASSGFAYNEQFF.

Comments on this clone: The read terminates 3 residues ahead of where the CDR3 ends, so the germline J gene completes it. This rearrangement joins TRBV14 to TRBJ2-2; D gene ambiguous. The CDR3 consists of 16 residues. Trimming pared 2 bases from V and 2 bases from J, leaving 12 bases between. The germline V gene has CDR1 SGHDN and CDR2 FVKESK. Incomplete CDR3 DNA: TGTGCCAGCAGCCAAAGACTCCGGTTAAACACCGGGGAG. Protein sequence: CASSQRLRLNTGE. From start to end, the CDR3 is CASSQRLRLNTGELFF.

Turning to this clone: The DNA ends 3 residues before the CDR3 does, and the rest of the CDR3 is filled in from the germline J gene. The chain has TRBV2 and TRBJ2-1, with 7 bases aligning to TRBD1. Trimming cost V 4 bases and J 3 bases; bases outside gene matches: 6. The length of the CDR3 is 15 residues. The germline V gene has CDR1 SNHLY and CDR2 FYNNEI. The CDR3 spells CASSVEGADYNEQFF. The DNA read from the CDR3 is TGTGCCAGCAGTGTTGAGGGGGCAGACTACAATGAG.

In regard to this clone: From the germline J gene comes the end of the CDR3, since the read stops 3 residues before it. The chain links TRBV6-2 or TRBV6-3 to TRBJ1-6; no definite D call. CDR1 is MNHEY, CDR2 SVGEGT, per germline. Trimming cost V 7 bases and J 5 bases, with 3 bases left between them. This CDR3 spans 11 amino acids. The CDR3 loop is CASTDNSPLHF. The CDR3 bases that were read are TGTGCCAGCACCGATAATTCACCC.

A remark on this clone: Relative to the germline gene, one junction end is altered; a read error may explain this. The CDR3 end is not reached by the read, which stops 3 residues before it; the germline J gene fills it in. The rearrangement joins TRBV4-2 to TRBJ1-4, with D perhaps matching TRBD1 (5 bases). The CDR3 sequence is 16 residues long. Germline lookup yields CDR1 LGHNA and CDR2 YNFKEQ. The CDR3 bases that were read are TGCGCCAGCAGCCAAGTTCCCACAGGAGTAGAGGAAAAA. This translates into CASSQVPTGVEEK. The full-length CDR3 reads as CASSQVPTGVEEKLFF.

About this clone: The read ends 3 residues before the CDR3 terminus; that terminus is restored from the germline J gene. The chain links TRBV5-4 to TRBJ2-5, with D possibly matching TRBD1 (7 bases). Trimming took off 4 bases at V and 5 bases at J, with 9 bases between the two ends. CDR3 length: 12 amino acids. Germline CDR1 and CDR2: SGHNT and YYREEE (reference sequence). The covered CDR3 bases are TGTGCCAGCAGCCCAGGGGGGGAGACC. This sequence encodes CASSPGGET. The whole CDR3 sequence is CASSPGGETQYF.

Points on this clone: The CDR3 end is not reached by the read, which stops 3 residues before it; the germline J gene fills it in. The V call is TRBV5-5, the J call TRBJ1-3, with D unresolved. The germline V gene encodes CDR1 SGHKS and CDR2 YYEKEE (reference sequence). The ends were cut back, 4 bases at V and 0 bases at J, with 11 bases in the middle. This CDR3 contains 15 residues. CDR3 bases read: TGTGCCAGCAGCACGGACTGGTTCTCTGGAAACACC. Its translation: CASSTDWFSGNT. The CDR3 in full is CASSTDWFSGNTIYF.

Notes on this clone: The observed sequence ends 3 residues before the CDR3 terminus, with the missing tail filled in from the germline J gene. This chain uses TRBV2 with TRBJ1-4, with TRBD1 identical over 8 bases. J gave up 8 bases and V 8 bases, and 10 bases lay outside the gene matches. The CDR3 spans 14 residues. CDR1 and CDR2 from the germline V gene are SNHLY and FYNNEI. The sequenced part of the CDR3 DNA is TGTGCCAGCCAGAACAGGGGGTCAGTCGAAAAA. Translated, it gives CASQNRGSVEK. Given in full, the CDR3 is CASQNRGSVEKLFF.

To note about this clone: The read stops 3 residues short of the end of the CDR3; the missing end is completed from the germline J gene. The chain recombines TRBV7-2 with TRBJ2-1, with D perhaps given as TRBD1 or TRBD2 (5 bases each). V lost 2 bases and J lost 8, with 7 bases in between. Germline V CDR1 and CDR2: SGHTA, FQGNSA. This CDR3 spans 12 amino acids. The CDR3 loop reads CASSLRGDEQFF. CDR3 DNA (partial): TGTGCCAGCAGCTTAAGAGGGGATGAG.

As to this clone: The read ends 3 residues before the CDR3 terminus; that terminus is restored from the germline J gene. The chain couples TRBV23-1 to TRBJ2-7, with no clear D. TRBV23-1 is noted as an ORF with a role that remains uncertain. Trimming left V 5 bases short and J 3 bases short, with 5 bases between. This CDR3 has 11 amino acids. The chain's CDR3 is CASSYNYEQYF. The CDR3 bases that were read are TGCGCCAGCAGTTACAACTACGAG.

Points on this clone: The read ends 3 residues early relative to the CDR3; the germline J gene fills the gap. The chain recombines TRBV7-6 with TRBJ2-5, with 11 bases that match TRBD2. V shed 5 bases, J shed 5 bases, and the junction held 13 bases outside the gene matches. CDR3 size: 17 residues. Germline CDR1 SGHVS, CDR2 FNYEAQ. CDR3 sequence: CASSHISLAGGGETQYF. The covered CDR3 bases are TGTGCCAGCAGCCACATCTCCCTAGCGGGGGGTGGTGAGACC.

Regarding this clone: The sequenced fragment ends 3 residues before the CDR3 boundary, so the rest is inferred from the germline J gene. The genes are TRBV6-2 or TRBV6-3 and TRBJ2-7, with TRBD2 matching 10 bases. Looked up from germline, CDR1 is MNHEY and CDR2 is SVGEGT. The junction had 7 bases not matched to a gene; V was cut back by 8 bases and J by 3 bases. The CDR3 runs to 14 residues. CDR3 residues: CASGLSGGIYEQYF. CDR3 bases read: TGTGCCAGCGGCCTTAGCGGGGGGATCTACGAG.

As regards this clone: Read sequence stops 3 residues before the CDR3 end, and the germline J gene provides the missing end. The J gene is TRBJ1-5, the V gene TRBV20-1; TRBD1 aligns across 8 bases. This CDR3 has 12 amino acids. Germline lookup yields CDR1 DFQATT and CDR2 SNEGSKA (reference sequence). The trim removed 5 bases at V and 4 bases at J, leaving 1 base unmatched. The DNA read from the CDR3 is TGCAGTGCTCAGGGGGCAAATCAGCCC. Amino acid sequence: CSAQGANQP. The full CDR3 protein reads CSAQGANQPQHF.

The CDR3 bases that were read are TGCAGTGCTAGAGAAGGGTTGCCCTATAATTCACCC. This translates into CSAREGLPYNSP. The complete CDR3 reads CSAREGLPYNSPLHF. The chain couples TRBV20-1 to TRBJ1-6; unclear D gene. The read comes to an end 3 residues before the CDR3 does, leaving the germline J gene to fill in the end. V lost 0 bases and J 2 bases, leaving 8 bases between the germline ends. CDR1 is DFQATT, CDR2 SNEGSKA, per germline (reference sequence). The CDR3 sequence is 15 residues long.